The 20 T cell receptor beta chains presented below share a single source sample, sequenced in a study of T cell changes during pregnancy in multiple sclerosis. The repertoire was sequenced with immunoSEQ multiplex PCR; TCRdb's copy has only in-frame clones and lacks some. The sample contains tens of thousands of clones, about nine tenths of which appear only once. The material was CD8+ T cells from peripheral blood mononuclear cells, obtained in the third trimester of pregnancy. These receptors originate from a female donor with multiple sclerosis, enrolled in a pregnancy study.

This clone has more than one count but fewer than ten. The chain uses TRBV9 and TRBJ1-6; D gene unclear. This CDR3 contains 12 residues. Germline assignment: CDR1 SGDLS and CDR2 YYNGEE. Trimming took off 4 bases at V and 13 bases at J, with 12 bases between the two ends. Here the CDR3 reads CASSPGMPPLHF. The CDR3 DNA follows: TGTGCCAGCAGCCCCGGGATGCCCCCCCTCCACTTT.

The genes are TRBV20-1 and TRBJ1-1; no clear D gene. Per germline, CDR1 DFQATT and CDR2 SNEGSKA (reference sequence). Trimming stripped 5 bases from V and 7 bases from J, with 11 bases between. There are 11 residues in the CDR3. The CDR3 loop is CSAREAREAFF. The CDR3 DNA is TGCAGTGCTCGGGAGGCCCGTGAAGCTTTCTTT.

V usage is TRBV28 and J usage is TRBJ2-7; weak D call: TRBD1 (6 bases). The CDR3 totals 12 residues. The germline CDR1 and CDR2 sequences are MDHEN and SYDVKM. Between the trimmed V and J ends, which lost 10 bases and 2 bases, there was a span of 12 bases. The CDR3 coding sequence is TGTGCCACCCAGGGGCTGACCTACGAGCAGTACTTC. Protein sequence: CATQGLTYEQYF.

V is TRBV19 and J is TRBJ1-1, with D possibly being TRBD1 (6 bases). The CDR3 has 13 residues. Germline loops: CDR1 LNHDA, CDR2 SQIVND (reference sequence). Trimming removed 8 bases at V and 2 bases at J, with 12 bases between. The CDR3 DNA reads TGTGCCAGTTCTACAGGGATCAACACTGAAGCTTTCTTT. Protein product: CASSTGINTEAFF.

This clone was picked up a small number of times. The CDR3 protein is CASSKTDQPQHF. CDR3 in DNA: TGTGCCAGCAGCAAGACAGATCAGCCCCAGCATTTT. The chain is built from TRBV7-9 and TRBJ1-5; D may be TRBD1 (5 bases). Looked up from germline, CDR1 is SEHNR and CDR2 is FQNEAQ (reference sequence). V gave up 5 bases and J gave up 5 bases, with 7 bases separating them. The CDR3 covers 12 residues.

This chain joins TRBV5-1 and TRBJ2-1; 7 nucleotides agree with TRBD2. The germline CDR1 and CDR2 sequences are SGHRS and YFSETQ. The CDR3 loop spans 15 amino acids. Trimming removed 2 bases from V and 7 bases from J; junction bases left unmatched: 9. The CDR3 coding sequence is TGCGCCAGCAGCTTTTGGCGGGAGAAGGAAAATGAGCAGTTCTTC. Protein product: CASSFWREKENEQFF.

The rearrangement links TRBV7-8 to TRBJ2-3, with 11 positions matching TRBD2. The CDR3 has 12 amino acids. V was clipped by 9 bases and J by 6 bases; unmatched bases: 2. Germline CDR1 reads SGHVS; CDR2 reads FQNEAQ. The CDR3 loop is CASLAGGDTQYF. The CDR3 nucleotides are TGTGCCAGTTTAGCGGGAGGGGATACGCAGTATTTT.

V gene TRBV6-4 combines with J gene TRBJ1-2; 8 bases fit TRBD1. Trimming at V came to 7 bases and at J to 2 bases, leaving 18 bases not matched to a gene. The CDR3 contains 18 residues. The V gene's germline CDR1 is MRHNA and CDR2 SNTAGT. The CDR3 DNA is TGTGCCAGCAATATTGGGCTCGACAGGGGAAGTCTAAACTATGGCTACACCTTC. This gives the protein CASNIGLDRGSLNYGYTF.

This chain connects TRBV14 to TRBJ2-7; 8 positions match TRBD2. This CDR3 contains 14 residues. Unmatched junction bases numbered 4, after V lost 4 bases and J lost 2 bases. Germline V gives CDR1 SGHDN, CDR2 FVKESK. For the CDR3, the DNA is TGTGCCAGCAGCCGCACTAGCGGCACCTACGAGCAGTACTTC. This translates into CASSRTSGTYEQYF.

The genes are TRBV27 and TRBJ1-1, with a tentative D call TRBD1 (6 bases). The germline V gene has CDR1 MNHEY and CDR2 SMNVEV (reference sequence). Trimming removed 0 bases from V and 1 base from J, with 9 bases in between. The CDR3 extends over 15 amino acids. The CDR3, as DNA: TGTGCCAGCAGTTTATCGGCGGGGGCGAACACTGAAGCTTTCTTT. As protein: CASSLSAGANTEAFF.

The rearrangement joins TRBV4-2 to TRBJ2-2; possibly TRBD2 for D (5 bases). The CDR3 extends over 15 amino acids. Germline V lookup: CDR1 LGHNA, CDR2 YNFKEQ. Trimming cost V 5 bases and J 2 bases, with 12 bases left between them. CDR3 in DNA: TGTGCCAGCAGCGCGGACTTAGCTAACACCGGGGAGCTGTTTTTT. Its protein is CASSADLANTGELFF.

This chain joins TRBV7-3 and TRBJ2-1, with 14 positions matching TRBD2. The J segment lost 2 bases and the V segment lost 5 bases, leaving 2 bases of the junction unmatched. The germline V gene has CDR1 SGHTA and CDR2 FQGTGA. There are 16 residues in the CDR3. CDR3 DNA: TGTGCCAGCAGCCAGGGACTAGCGGGGGCCTACAATGAGCAGTTCTTC. Protein sequence: CASSQGLAGAYNEQFF.

V is TRBV29-1 and J is TRBJ2-1; D is perhaps TRBD2 (6 bases). This CDR3 is 13 amino acids long. Germline V gives CDR1 SQVTM, CDR2 ANQGSEA. V lost 2 bases, J lost 9 bases, and 14 bases lay in between. The CDR3: CSVEREAGREQFF. The DNA for the CDR3 is TGCAGCGTTGAAAGGGAGGCGGGTCGTGAGCAGTTCTTC.

V gene TRBV18 combines with J gene TRBJ2-5; TRBD1 matches 7 bases. The CDR3 has 16 amino acids. V lost 0 bases to trimming and J lost 2 bases; unmatched junction nucleotides: 6. The germline gives CDR1 KGHSH, CDR2 LQKENI. CDR3 sequence: CASSPPFGQEQETQYF. The CDR3 DNA is TGTGCCAGCTCACCACCATTCGGACAGGAGCAAGAGACCCAGTACTTC.

The chain uses TRBV9 and TRBJ2-1; D is unclear. Trimming removed 0 bases at V and 7 bases at J, with 5 bases between. CDR1 SGDLS and CDR2 YYNGEE come from the germline V gene. This CDR3 is built from 12 residues. Written as DNA, the CDR3 is TGTGCCAGCAGCGTAGCAGGAAATGAGCAGTTCTTC. Protein sequence: CASSVAGNEQFF.

This rearrangement joins TRBV7-2 to TRBJ1-1, with no clear D. The ends were cut back, 2 bases at V and 4 bases at J, with 5 bases in the middle. The germline CDR1 and CDR2 sequences are SGHTA and FQGNSA. The CDR3 is 12 amino acids. CDR3 nucleotides: TGTGCCAGCAGCTTATCCAGCACTGAAGCTTTCTTT. It translates to CASSLSSTEAFF.

Here the CDR3 reads CALRDSGYEQYF. Written as DNA, the CDR3 is TGTGCCCTCCGGGACAGCGGATACGAGCAGTACTTC. This chain connects TRBV30 to TRBJ2-7, with 7 positions matching TRBD1. Germline values: CDR1 GTSNPN, CDR2 SVGIG (reference sequence). This CDR3 region has 12 residues. The trim removed 8 bases at V and 4 bases at J, leaving 8 bases unmatched.

This chain joins TRBV7-9 and TRBJ1-2, with TRBD1 identical over 9 bases. CDR1 is SEHNR, CDR2 FQNEAQ, per germline (reference sequence). The trim removed 4 bases at V and 5 bases at J, leaving 11 bases unmatched. CDR3 length: 16 amino acids. The CDR3: CASSSYRQGERYGYTF. As DNA, the CDR3 is TGTGCCAGCAGCTCCTACCGACAGGGGGAGAGGTATGGCTACACCTTC. Complete variable domain (other parts from reference TRBV7-9 and TRBJ1-2): DTGVSQNPRHKITKRGQNVTFRCDPISEHNRLYWYRQTLGQGPEFLTYFQNEAQLEKSRLLSDRFSAERPKGSFSTLEIQRTEQGDSAMYLCASSSYRQGERYGYTFGSGTRLTVV.

This chain links TRBV27 with TRBJ1-1; TRBD1 is a possible D gene (5 bases). Trimming cost V 3 bases and J 1 base, with 9 bases left between them. This CDR3 is built from 14 residues. CDR1 is MNHEY, CDR2 SMNVEV, per germline (reference sequence). As DNA, the CDR3 is TGTGCCAGCAGTTTTGGGGCAGGGAACACTGAAGCTTTCTTT. Protein: CASSFGAGNTEAFF.

V gene TRBV5-5 combines with J gene TRBJ1-1, with D possibly being TRBD1 (6 bases). CDR1 and CDR2 from the germline V gene are SGHKS and YYEKEE (reference sequence). V shed 1 base and J shed 5 bases, with 15 bases lying between them. This CDR3 spans 15 amino acids. CDR3 sequence reads: CASSLIRGWGTEAFF. The CDR3, as DNA: TGTGCCAGCAGCTTGATAAGGGGGTGGGGTACTGAAGCTTTCTTT.